The 15 T cell receptor beta chains below come from one sample, sequenced in a study of T cell responses to AZD1222 COVID-19 vaccine (dated by TCRdb to the early 2020s). Libraries came from the immunoSEQ multiplex PCR assay. TCRdb retrieved this table from immuneACCESS and kept in-frame rearrangements only. Not all clones are present; in checked studies, unresolved V genes account for under half, and no reason is known for the remainder. This sample comprises roughly 140,000 clones, roughly nine tenths of them detected only once. The ten largest clones capture roughly 3.4% of the sample. Taken with the paper, the label for time point translates to: about 28 days (+/-7) after the second vaccine dose. This specimen was peripheral blood, taken 28 days after the second AZD1222 dose. Receptors were obtained from an adult who received the AZD1222 COVID-19 vaccine.

Here the CDR3 DNA reads TGTGCCAGCTTAACAATGAGGGGACCAGATACGCAGTATTTT. It is translated as CASLTMRGPDTQYF. The rearrangement links TRBV28 to TRBJ2-3; D assignment may be TRBD1 or TRBD2 (5 bases each). Trimming took 8 bases from V and 4 from J, leaving 16 bases between them. The CDR3 consists of 14 residues. Germline V gives CDR1 MDHEN, CDR2 SYDVKM.

J is TRBJ2-7 and V is TRBV27; possible D gene TRBD2, 6 bases. Germline values: CDR1 MNHEY, CDR2 SMNVEV (reference sequence). Trimming removed 3 bases at V and 1 base at J, with 19 bases between. CDR3 size: 17 residues. CDR3 in amino acids: CASSFFPRAGNSYEQYF. The CDR3 region has the DNA TGTGCCAGCAGTTTTTTTCCGCGGGCGGGAAATTCCTACGAGCAGTACTTC.

The chain uses TRBV7-2 and TRBJ2-5, with D hard to call. Trimming stripped 1 base from V and 3 bases from J, with 12 bases between. CDR3 length equals 15 residues. Germline V gene lookup returns CDR1 SGHTA and CDR2 FQGNSA. CDR3 bases: TGTGCCAGCAGCTTAGGGCAACTAAAGGAAGAGACCCAGTACTTC. This sequence encodes CASSLGQLKEETQYF.

This chain uses TRBV19 with TRBJ1-5; the match to TRBD1 covers 9 bases. J was trimmed by 3 bases and V by 4 bases; bases with no gene match: 16. This CDR3 contains 19 residues. CDR1 and CDR2 from the germline V gene are LNHDA and SQIVND (reference sequence). CDR3 residues: CASSSKTGTGFFSNQPQHF. CDR3 coding DNA: TGTGCCAGTAGTAGTAAAACCGGGACAGGGTTTTTTTCCAATCAGCCCCAGCATTTT.

The gene calls are TRBV7-9 and TRBJ1-2; 8 positions match TRBD1. The CDR3 runs 16 residues. The junction had 6 bases not matched to a gene; V was cut back by 1 base and J by 2 bases. In germline, CDR1 is SEHNR, CDR2 FQNEAQ (reference sequence). DNA for the CDR3: TGTGCCAGCAGCTTAGACCGGGACAGGTCCAACTATGGCTACACCTTC. It translates to CASSLDRDRSNYGYTF.

The chain combines TRBV6-5 with TRBJ1-1, with 7 bases fitting TRBD1. J gave up 2 bases and V 9 bases, and 6 bases lay outside the gene matches. The CDR3 covers 13 residues. Germline V CDR1 and CDR2: MNHEY, SVGAGI. The DNA for the CDR3 is TGTGCCAGTGAAGCAGGGGGTAACACTGAAGCTTTCTTT. Protein sequence: CASEAGGNTEAFF.

This chain joins TRBV11-3 and TRBJ2-7; 7 bases agree with TRBD2. The CDR3 consists of 12 residues. Germline values: CDR1 SGHNT, CDR2 YENEEA. CDR3 sequence: CASTSSAYEQYF. The CDR3 coding sequence is TGTGCTTCGACTAGCTCGGCCTACGAGCAGTACTTC.

The CDR3 reads CASSPPDQETQYF. For the CDR3, the DNA is TGTGCCAGCAGCCCCCCCGACCAAGAGACCCAGTACTTC. The rearrangement uses TRBV3-1 (or the pseudogene TRBV3-2) and TRBJ2-5; D uncertain. Trimming removed 4 bases at V and 0 bases at J, with 6 bases between. This CDR3 contains 13 residues. Per the germline V gene, CDR1 is LGHDT and CDR2 is YNNKEL (reference sequence).

This chain joins TRBV7-2 and TRBJ2-3, with 10 bases matching TRBD2. This CDR3 has 16 residues. With V trimmed by 0 bases and J by 4 bases, 4 bases remained unmatched. Germline V gene sequence: CDR1 SGHTA, CDR2 FQGNSA. CDR3 nucleotide sequence: TGTGCCAGCAGCTTAGCTTTAGCGGGAGGAGCAGATACGCAGTATTTT. Amino acid sequence: CASSLALAGGADTQYF.

The chain couples TRBV5-5 to TRBJ1-2; the match to TRBD1 covers 8 bases. Germline CDR1 SGHKS, CDR2 YYEKEE (reference sequence). The CDR3 sequence is 15 residues long. The V gene end was trimmed by 1 base and the J gene end by 4 bases; junction bases not matched to a gene: 6. DNA of the CDR3: TGTGCCAGCAGCTTGTTCAGGGGGCCCGGCTATGGCTACACCTTC. Translating gives CASSLFRGPGYGYTF.

The chain has TRBV19 and TRBJ1-5; TRBD1 agrees at 7 bases. This CDR3 region has 15 residues. The V gene's germline CDR1 is LNHDA and CDR2 SQIVND (reference sequence). The V and J ends lost 6 bases and 0 bases, in that order; junction bases with no gene match: 5. The CDR3 nucleotides read TGTGCCAGTAGGCCAGGGGGTTATAGCAATCAGCCCCAGCATTTT. Protein product: CASRPGGYSNQPQHF. Complete variable domain (other parts from reference TRBV19 and TRBJ1-5): DGGITQSPKYLFRKEGQNVTLSCEQNLNHDAMYWYRQDPGQGLRLIYYSQIVNDFQKGDIAEGYSVSREKKESFPLTVTSAQKNPTAFYLCASRPGGYSNQPQHFGDGTRLSIL.

The genes are TRBV6-2 or TRBV6-3 and TRBJ1-2, with TRBD1 matching 7 bases. Germline CDR1 is MNHEY and CDR2 is SVGEGT. Losses at the gene ends were 6 bases for V and 4 bases for J; bases not matched to a gene: 14. There are 16 residues in the CDR3. CDR3 in DNA: TGTGCCAGCAGCCCCGGGACAGACCAAATTGTCTATGGCTACACCTTC. It codes for CASSPGTDQIVYGYTF.

The chain couples TRBV5-6 to TRBJ2-3, with TRBD2 identical over 11 bases. This CDR3 region has 16 residues. Trimming removed 3 bases from V and 6 bases from J; junction bases left unmatched: 9. CDR1 SGHDT and CDR2 YYEEEE come from the germline V gene. As DNA, the CDR3 is TGTGCCAGCAGCTCCCTTACTAGCGGGAGAGTGGATACGCAGTATTTT. It yields the protein CASSSLTSGRVDTQYF.

The sample holds a few counts of this clone. This chain uses TRBV5-8 with TRBJ1-6, with 7 bases that match TRBD1. Trimming at V came to 4 bases and at J to 14 bases, leaving 9 bases not matched to a gene. Germline V gives CDR1 SGHTS, CDR2 YDEGEE. CDR3 length: 13 residues. CDR3 sequence (DNA): TGTGCCAGCAGCGTTACAGGGGATAGCACCCTCCACTTT. Protein: CASSVTGDSTLHF.

This chain joins TRBV7-9 and TRBJ2-2, with D perhaps matching TRBD1 (6 bases). Germline V gene sequence: CDR1 SEHNR, CDR2 FQNEAQ (reference sequence). This CDR3 is built from 18 residues. Trimming removed 2 bases from V and 0 bases from J, with 16 bases in between. CDR3 bases: TGTGCCAGCAGCTTAAGTCTCGCTAGGACAGCGAACACCGGGGAGCTGTTTTTT. Amino acids: CASSLSLARTANTGELFF.